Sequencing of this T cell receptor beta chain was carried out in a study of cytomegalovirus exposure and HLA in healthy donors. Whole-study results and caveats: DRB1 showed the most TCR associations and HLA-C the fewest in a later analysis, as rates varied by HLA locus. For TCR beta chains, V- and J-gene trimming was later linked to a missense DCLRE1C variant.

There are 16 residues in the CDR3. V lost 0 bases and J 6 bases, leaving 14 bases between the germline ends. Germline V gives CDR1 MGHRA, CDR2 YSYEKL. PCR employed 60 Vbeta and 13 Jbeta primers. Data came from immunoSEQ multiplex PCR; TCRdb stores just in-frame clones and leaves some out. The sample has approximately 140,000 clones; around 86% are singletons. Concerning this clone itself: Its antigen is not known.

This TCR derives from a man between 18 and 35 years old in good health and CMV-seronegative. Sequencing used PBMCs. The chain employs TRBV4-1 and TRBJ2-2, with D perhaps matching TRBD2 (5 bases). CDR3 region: CASSQETGAGPGELFF. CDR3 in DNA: TGCGCCAGCAGCCAAGAGACGGGCGCGGGCCCCGGGGAGCTGTTTTTT.